This T cell receptor beta chain was sequenced for a study of CD8+ T cells in alopecia areata. The study's findings and limits: Elevated clonality characterized lesional scalp relative to normal scalp, particularly in alopecia totalis/universalis.

Notes on this clone: What it recognizes is unknown.

The sample's treatment: oral pan-JAK inhibitor, 5-10 mg twice daily. RNA extraction and reverse transcription yielded cDNA as sequencing template. Assay used: immunoSEQ multiplex PCR; TCRdb lists only in-frame clones, some missing. The sample holds fewer than 250,000 clones, approximately 40% seen once. The germline V gene encodes CDR1 SGHNT and CDR2 YYREEE (reference sequence). Trimming pared 2 bases from V and 6 bases from J, leaving 20 bases between. This CDR3 region has 17 residues. The J gene is TRBJ2-2, the V gene TRBV5-4; no firm D call. Sequencing used CD4+ T cells sorted from blood, obtained between weeks 36 and 40, from a patient treated with tofacitinib. The sequence came from a human donor with alopecia areata. Written as DNA, the CDR3 is TGTGCCAGCAGCTTATTCCGGGCCACAGAGAGACCCGGGGAGCTGTTTTTT. This codes for CASSLFRATERPGELFF. The full variable domain, in which reference TRBV5-4 and TRBJ2-2 provide the parts outside the CDR3, is ETGVTQSPTHLIKTRGQQVTLRCSSQSGHNTVSWYQQALGQGPQFIFQYYREEENGRGNFPPRFSGLQFPNYSSELNVNALELDDSALYLCASSLFRATERPGELFFGEGSRLTVL.